The rows below give T cell receptor beta chains drawn from one sample of a study of memory CD8 T cells in hepatitis C reinfection. Profiling relied on immunoSEQ multiplex PCR, and the TCRdb table lists in-frame clones only, not all of them. The sample consists of tens of thousands of clones, roughly 90% of them appearing once. Sequenced: naive CD8+ T cells sorted from blood. The source of these receptors is a man aged 18 to 29 with hepatitis C virus infection. The CDR3 runs from the conserved cysteine through the conserved F or W. The D gene is left open where the match is weak. Size is omitted from some rows. Given values are once, few, many or a class for expanded clones.

D,V,J,size,CDR3
NA,TRBV27,TRBJ2-1,NA,CASSHGQPETGFNEQFF
TRBD1,TRBV27,TRBJ2-7,NA,CASSPGTGVGEQYF
TRBD2,TRBV5-8,TRBJ2-5,NA,CASSPGLAGVAETQYF
NA,TRBV29-1,TRBJ1-1,NA,CSGYRENTEAFF
NA,TRBV6-1,TRBJ2-1,NA,CASIMDRLPYNEQFF
TRBD2,TRBV19,TRBJ2-3,NA,CASRIAGGSTDTQYF
TRBD1,TRBV27,TRBJ1-3,few,CASSPGTGGVGGTIYF
NA,TRBV6-5,TRBJ1-1,NA,CASRLSVNTEAFF
TRBD2,TRBV27,TRBJ2-1,NA,CASSWGTGGEQFF
TRBD1,TRBV7-9,TRBJ1-6,NA,CASSSTLQGNSPLHF
NA,TRBV10-3,TRBJ2-3,NA,CAISESGLAGGGTDTQYF
TRBD2,TRBV9,TRBJ2-1,NA,CASSVGTSWEQFF
TRBD1,TRBV6-5,TRBJ2-3,NA,CASSPGTGSTDTQYF
NA,TRBV13,TRBJ2-3,NA,CASSVRERVTDTQYF
NA,TRBV9,TRBJ2-6,NA,CASSNSGIRASSGANVLTF
TRBD1,TRBV27,TRBJ2-1,NA,CATRDRGVYEQFF
NA,TRBV11-3,TRBJ2-1,NA,CASSPSGVGHSSSYNEQFF
NA,TRBV7-9,TRBJ2-3,NA,CASSSPFGGRGTDTQYF
TRBD1,TRBV13,TRBJ2-2,NA,CASSLGTVNTGELFF
NA,TRBV11-2,TRBJ2-3,NA,CASSLGSQLFTDTQYF